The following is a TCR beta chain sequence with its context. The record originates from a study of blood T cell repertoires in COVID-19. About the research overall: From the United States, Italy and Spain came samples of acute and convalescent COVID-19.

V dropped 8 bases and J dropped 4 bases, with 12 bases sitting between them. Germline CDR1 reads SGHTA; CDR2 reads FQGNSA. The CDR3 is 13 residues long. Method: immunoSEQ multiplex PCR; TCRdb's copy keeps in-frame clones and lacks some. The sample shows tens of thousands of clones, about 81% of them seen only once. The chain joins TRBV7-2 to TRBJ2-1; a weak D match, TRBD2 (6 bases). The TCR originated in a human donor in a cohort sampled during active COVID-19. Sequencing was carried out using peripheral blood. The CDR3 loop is CASGPRGYNEQFF. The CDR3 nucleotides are TGTGCCAGCGGTCCCCGGGGGTACAATGAGCAGTTCTTC.